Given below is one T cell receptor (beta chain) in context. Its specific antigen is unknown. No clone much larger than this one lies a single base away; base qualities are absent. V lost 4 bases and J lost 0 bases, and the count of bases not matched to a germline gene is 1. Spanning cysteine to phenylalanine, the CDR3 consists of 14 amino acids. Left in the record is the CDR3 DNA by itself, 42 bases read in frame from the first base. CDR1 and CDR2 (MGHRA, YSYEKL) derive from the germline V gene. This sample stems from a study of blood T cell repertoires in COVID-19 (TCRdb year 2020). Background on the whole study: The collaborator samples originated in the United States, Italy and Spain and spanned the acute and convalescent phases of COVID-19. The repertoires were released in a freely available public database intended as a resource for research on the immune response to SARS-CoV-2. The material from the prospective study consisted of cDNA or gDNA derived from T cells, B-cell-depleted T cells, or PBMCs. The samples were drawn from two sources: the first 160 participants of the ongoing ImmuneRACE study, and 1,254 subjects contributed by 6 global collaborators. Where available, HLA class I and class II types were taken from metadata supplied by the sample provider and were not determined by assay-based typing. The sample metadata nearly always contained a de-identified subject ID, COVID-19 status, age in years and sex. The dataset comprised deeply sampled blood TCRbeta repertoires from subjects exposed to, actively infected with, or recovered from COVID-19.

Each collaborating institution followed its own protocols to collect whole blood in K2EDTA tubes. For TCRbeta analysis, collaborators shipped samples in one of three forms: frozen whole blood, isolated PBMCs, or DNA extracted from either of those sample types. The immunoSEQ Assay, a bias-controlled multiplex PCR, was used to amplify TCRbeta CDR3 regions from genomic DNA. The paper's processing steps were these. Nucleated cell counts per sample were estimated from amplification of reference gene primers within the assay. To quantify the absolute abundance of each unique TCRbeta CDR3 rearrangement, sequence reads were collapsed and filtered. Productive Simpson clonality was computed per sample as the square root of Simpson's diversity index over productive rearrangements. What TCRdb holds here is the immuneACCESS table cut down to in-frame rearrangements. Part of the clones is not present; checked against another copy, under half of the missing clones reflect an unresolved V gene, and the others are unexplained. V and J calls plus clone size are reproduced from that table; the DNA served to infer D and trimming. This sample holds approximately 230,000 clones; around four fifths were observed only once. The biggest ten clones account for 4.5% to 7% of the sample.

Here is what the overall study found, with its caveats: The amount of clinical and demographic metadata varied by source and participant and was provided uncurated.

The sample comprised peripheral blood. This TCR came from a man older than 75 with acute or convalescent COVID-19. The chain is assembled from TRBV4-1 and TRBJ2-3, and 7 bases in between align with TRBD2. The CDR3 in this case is CASSPSGSTDTQYF. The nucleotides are TGCGCCAGCAGCCCTAGCGGAAGCACAGATACGCAGTATTTT.